Below are 23 T cell receptor beta chains sequenced from a single sample in a study of cytomegalovirus exposure and HLA in healthy donors. It was with 60 Vbeta and 13 Jbeta primers that the PCR ran. Only in-frame clones appear in the TCRdb table, and some are missing; sequencing was by immunoSEQ multiplex PCR. The table has 120,000 or so clones, approximately 75% seen once. The sample consisted of PBMCs. The receptors originated from a man under 40 in good health and CMV-seronegative.

The J gene is TRBJ1-2, the V gene TRBV6-1, with 7 bases that match TRBD1. The CDR3 is 12 amino acids. The V gene's germline CDR1 is MNHNS and CDR2 SASEGT. V was pared by 6 bases and J by 4 bases, with 2 bases of the junction left unmatched. CDR3 nucleotide sequence: TGTGCCAGCAGCTCAGGGGGCTATGGCTACACCTTC. Its translation is CASSSGGYGYTF.

J is TRBJ2-5 and V is TRBV6-5, with D possibly TRBD2 on 6 matching bases. TRBJ2-7 explains the end of the DNA better; the J call may be wrong. Germline values: CDR1 MNHEY, CDR2 SVGAGI. CDR3 length equals 13 residues. Here the CDR3 DNA reads TGTGCCAGCAGTTACGCGGGGTCCTACGAGCAGTACTTC. As protein: CASSYAGSYEQYF.

This chain connects TRBV5-8 to TRBJ1-1; tentatively, D is TRBD1 (6 bases). Germline V gene sequence: CDR1 SGHTS, CDR2 YDEGEE. The CDR3 consists of 14 residues. Trimming took 3 bases from V and 3 from J, leaving 12 bases between them. The CDR3 region is CASSWGGSYTEAFF. The CDR3 DNA is TGTGCCAGCAGCTGGGGGGGCAGCTACACTGAAGCTTTCTTT.

The rearrangement uses TRBV5-1 and TRBJ2-5; 9 nucleotides agree with TRBD2. Germline CDR1 SGHRS, CDR2 YFSETQ. This CDR3 has 15 residues. J lost 2 bases, V lost 6 bases, and 8 bases had no gene match. The CDR3 region has the DNA TGCGCCAGCAACTGGGGGCTAGCGGGGCAAGAGACCCAGTACTTC. Translation: CASNWGLAGQETQYF.

This clone showed up just a few times. This chain joins TRBV6-6 and TRBJ1-2; TRBD1 is a possible D gene (6 bases). The germline gives CDR1 MNHNY, CDR2 SVGAGI (reference sequence). With 4 bases removed from V and 0 bases from J, the gap between germline ends came to 12 bases. CDR3 length: 15 residues. The CDR3 coding sequence is TGTGCCAGCAGTTCTGTGGGGGCAGCTAACTATGGCTACACCTTC. This sequence encodes CASSSVGAANYGYTF.

The count of this clone is one. The chain links TRBV2 to TRBJ1-5; 9 nucleotides agree with TRBD1. The V gene's germline CDR1 is SNHLY and CDR2 FYNNEI. V was pared by 4 bases and J by 4 bases, with 2 bases of the junction left unmatched. The CDR3 has 14 residues. CDR3 region: CASSVDRGNQPQHF. CDR3 nucleotide sequence: TGTGCCAGCAGTGTTGACAGGGGGAATCAGCCCCAGCATTTT. The variable domain in full, completed from reference TRBV2 and TRBJ1-5, reads EPEVTQTPSHQVTQMGQEVILRCVPISNHLYFYWYRQILGQKVEFLVSFYNNEISEKSEIFDDQFSVERPDGSNFTLKIRSTKLEDSAMYFCASSVDRGNQPQHFGDGTRLSIL.

This clone was picked up a small number of times. The rearrangement links TRBV7-2 to TRBJ1-6, with D possibly matching TRBD1 (5 bases). CDR3 length: 16 residues. Deletions cut 5 bases from V and 10 bases from J, with 21 bases between. Germline lookup yields CDR1 SGHTA and CDR2 FQGNSA. The CDR3 nucleotides read TGTGCCAGCAGCGTCCCGACGGGGGAGGGACCCTCACCCCTCCACTTT. Translated, it gives CASSVPTGEGPSPLHF.

V and J are TRBV28 and TRBJ1-1; possibly TRBD1 for D (5 bases). There are 12 residues in the CDR3. Germline CDR1 reads MDHEN; CDR2 reads SYDVKM. V was cut by 6 bases and J by 11 bases, with 16 bases left in between. Here the CDR3 reads CASSLRSGRAFF. CDR3 nucleotides: TGTGCCAGCAGCCTCCGGTCAGGGAGGGCTTTCTTT.

This chain uses TRBV5-1 with TRBJ2-7; possible D gene TRBD2, 5 bases. Between the trimmed V and J ends, which lost 4 bases and 3 bases, there was a span of 8 bases. The CDR3 length is 12 residues. Germline assignment: CDR1 SGHRS and CDR2 YFSETQ. Here the CDR3 DNA reads TGCGCCAGCAGCCCGGACTTCTACGAGCAGTACTTC. It codes for CASSPDFYEQYF. The whole variable domain, remainder taken from reference TRBV5-1 and TRBJ2-7, is KAGVTQTPRYLIKTRGQQVTLSCSPISGHRSVSWYQQTPGQGLQFLFEYFSETQRNKGNFPGRFSGRQFSNSRSEMNVSTLELGDSALYLCASSPDFYEQYFGPGTRLTVT.

The rearrangement joins TRBV7-2 to TRBJ1-1, with TRBD1 matching over 8 bases. Germline assignment: CDR1 SGHTA and CDR2 FQGNSA. Trimming removed 5 bases from V and 2 bases from J; junction bases left unmatched: 4. The CDR3 has 14 amino acids. Here the CDR3 reads CASSPDRDNTEAFF. Written as DNA, the CDR3 is TGTGCCAGCAGCCCGGACAGGGATAACACTGAAGCTTTCTTT.

V gene TRBV7-9 combines with J gene TRBJ2-5; D perhaps matches TRBD1 (5 bases). Germline-derived CDR1 and CDR2 are SEHNR and FQNEAQ (reference sequence). Trimming took off 5 bases at V and 5 bases at J, with 9 bases between the two ends. This CDR3 spans 12 amino acids. CDR3: CASSPGIETQYF. CDR3 nucleotides: TGTGCCAGCAGCCCAGGGATCGAGACCCAGTACTTC. Full variable domain (missing parts from reference TRBV7-9 and TRBJ2-5): DTGVSQNPRHKITKRGQNVTFRCDPISEHNRLYWYRQTLGQGPEFLTYFQNEAQLEKSRLLSDRFSAERPKGSFSTLEIQRTEQGDSAMYLCASSPGIETQYFGPGTRLLVL.

The chain joins TRBV5-8 to TRBJ1-2; 8 bases fit TRBD1. Trimming removed 1 base from V and 4 bases from J; junction bases left unmatched: 9. The CDR3 is made up of 16 amino acids. Germline lookup yields CDR1 SGHTS and CDR2 YDEGEE. Here the CDR3 DNA reads TGTGCCAGCAGCTTGTTTGGACAGGGATTCAGCTATGGCTACACCTTC. Translation: CASSLFGQGFSYGYTF.

V is TRBV27 and J is TRBJ2-3, with D unclear. The CDR3 loop spans 14 amino acids. Deletions cut 3 bases from V and 0 bases from J, with 7 bases between. CDR1 is MNHEY and CDR2 is SMNVEV in the germline V gene (reference sequence). The CDR3 here is CASSFSLSTDTQYF. The CDR3 nucleotides read TGTGCCAGCAGTTTTTCCCTTAGCACAGATACGCAGTATTTT.

This sequence joins TRBV2 and TRBJ1-4; 7 positions match TRBD1. J was trimmed by 0 bases and V by 4 bases; bases with no gene match: 20. CDR3 length equals 21 residues. Looked up from germline, CDR1 is SNHLY and CDR2 is FYNNEI. CDR3 bases: TGTGCCAGCAGTGGACTTCGTTTAGACAGGGATATAGGAGCAACTAATGAAAAACTGTTTTTT. Its protein is CASSGLRLDRDIGATNEKLFF.

The rearrangement links TRBV19 to TRBJ1-2, with no clear D. Germline-derived CDR1 and CDR2 are LNHDA and SQIVND (reference sequence). V shed 9 bases and J shed 2 bases, with 13 bases lying between them. This CDR3 is 13 amino acids long. The CDR3 loop is CASRASGNYGYTF. The CDR3 region has the DNA TGTGCCAGCAGAGCGTCGGGGAACTATGGCTACACCTTC.

This chain joins TRBV29-1 and TRBJ2-4; possibly TRBD1 for D (6 bases). From germline, CDR1 is SQVTM and CDR2 ANQGSEA. The V end was cut by 5 bases, the J end by 8 bases, with 16 bases between. The CDR3 has 13 amino acids. CDR3 bases: TGCAGCGTTCAGGCCAGGGGCGGTGACATTCAGTACTTC. It encodes CSVQARGGDIQYF.

There are a few counts of this clone. This chain connects TRBV28 to TRBJ2-1; TRBD1 is a possible D gene (6 bases). Trimming cost V 6 bases and J 9 bases, with 18 bases left between them. CDR3 size: 14 residues. The germline V gene encodes CDR1 MDHEN and CDR2 SYDVKM. DNA for the CDR3: TGTGCCAGCAGATTGGCAGGGGAAGGGGGTGAGCAGTTCTTC. It codes for CASRLAGEGGEQFF.

V usage is TRBV7-3 and J usage is TRBJ2-7; possible D gene TRBD1, 5 bases. V dropped 2 bases and J dropped 6 bases, with 11 bases sitting between them. The CDR3 runs 13 residues. Germline CDR1 SGHTA, CDR2 FQGTGA. CDR3 nucleotide sequence: TGTGCCAGCAGCTTAGGGGCAGGGCTCGAGCAGTACTTC. Translated, it gives CASSLGAGLEQYF.

This chain links TRBV27 with TRBJ1-1, with a tentative D call TRBD1 (6 bases). The CDR3 has 16 residues. V shed 3 bases and J shed 0 bases, with 14 bases lying between them. CDR1 MNHEY and CDR2 SMNVEV come from the germline V gene (reference sequence). The CDR3 DNA follows: TGTGCCAGCAGTTTCTCAGGGGAATCGATGAACACTGAAGCTTTCTTT. Translated, it gives CASSFSGESMNTEAFF.

The chain has TRBV6-1 and TRBJ1-2, with D perhaps matching TRBD1 (6 bases). Per the germline V gene, CDR1 is MNHNS and CDR2 is SASEGT. V was clipped by 7 bases and J by 4 bases, with 13 bases between them. This CDR3 contains 13 residues. Written as DNA, the CDR3 is TGTGCCAGCACGCCAGGGGTCGGCTATGGCTACACCTTC. This gives the protein CASTPGVGYGYTF.

The V call is TRBV7-3, the J call TRBJ1-6; 8 bases are a match to TRBD1. V was clipped by 3 bases and J by 7 bases; unmatched bases: 8. CDR1 SGHTA and CDR2 FQGTGA come from the germline V gene. This CDR3 is built from 16 residues. The CDR3 here is CASSFFGQGQNSPLHF. CDR3 bases: TGTGCCAGCAGCTTCTTCGGACAGGGACAAAATTCACCCCTCCACTTT.

This chain links TRBV28 with TRBJ2-5; D is undetermined. Trimming stripped 7 bases from V and 1 base from J, with 19 bases between. Germline-derived CDR1 and CDR2 are MDHEN and SYDVKM. This CDR3 is built from 16 residues. The CDR3 sequence: CASTYYGRGPQETQYF. The CDR3 coding sequence is TGTGCCAGCACCTACTACGGTAGAGGCCCCCAAGAGACCCAGTACTTC.

This chain joins TRBV7-9 and TRBJ1-1; D remains unclear. The ends were cut back, 3 bases at V and 8 bases at J, with 7 bases in the middle. Germline V CDR1 and CDR2: SEHNR, FQNEAQ (reference sequence). This CDR3 has 11 amino acids. The CDR3 reads CASSFNREAFF. CDR3 DNA sequence: TGTGCCAGCAGCTTCAACAGAGAAGCTTTCTTT.